This T cell receptor (beta chain) is from a study of OX40 agonist ivuxolimab in advanced cancers. Study in general: Every 2 weeks, patients got intravenous ivuxolimab at one of six dose levels (0.01-10 mg/kg). Anti-PD-1, anti-PD-L1 or anti-CTLA-4 therapy given earlier was allowed, and approximately 43% had some. Whole-study results and caveats: Among the lowest peripheral clonal expansion occurred in 0.1-3.0 mg/kg partial responders.

This clone was seen only a few times. As yet, its antigen is unknown. Clones were sequenced by immunoSEQ multiplex PCR, and TCRdb holds only the in-frame ones, with some missing. The sample yields tens of thousands of clones, 80% seen once. The CDR3 is 17 residues long. Between the trimmed V and J ends, which lost 1 base and 7 bases, there was a span of 17 bases. CDR1 SGHTA and CDR2 FQGNSA come from the germline V gene. This TCR came from an adult with an advanced solid tumor such as melanoma, head and neck, liver or kidney cancer. V gene TRBV7-2 combines with J gene TRBJ1-6; perhaps TRBD1 as D (5 bases). The source material was CD4+ or CD8+ T cells sorted from blood, sampled in a trial of the OX40 agonist ivuxolimab. This CDR3 reads CASSLVGRVRGNSPLHF. CDR3 nucleotide sequence: TGTGCCAGCAGCTTAGTAGGCAGGGTCCGGGGGAATTCACCCCTCCACTTT. The variable domain in full, with the rest retrieved from reference TRBV7-2 and TRBJ1-6, is GAGVSQSPSNKVTEKGKDVELRCDPISGHTALYWYRQSLGQGLEFLIYFQGNSAPDKSGLPSDRFSAERTGGSVSTLTIQRTQQEDSAVYLCASSLVGRVRGNSPLHFGNGTRLTVT.